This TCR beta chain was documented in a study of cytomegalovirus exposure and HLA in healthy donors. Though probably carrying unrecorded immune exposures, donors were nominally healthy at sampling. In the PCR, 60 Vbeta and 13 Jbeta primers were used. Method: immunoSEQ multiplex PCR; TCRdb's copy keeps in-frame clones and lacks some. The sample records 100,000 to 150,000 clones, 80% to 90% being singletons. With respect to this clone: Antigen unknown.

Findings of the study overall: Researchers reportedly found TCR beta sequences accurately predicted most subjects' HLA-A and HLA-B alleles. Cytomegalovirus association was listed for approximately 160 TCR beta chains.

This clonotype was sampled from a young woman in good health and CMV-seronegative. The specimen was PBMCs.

CDR3 sequence (DNA): TGCGCCAGCAGCTTGGATTTGTTGCGTGGTGAAGCTTTCTTT. Residues: CASSLDLLRGEAFF. The V call is TRBV5-1, the J call TRBJ1-1; D is unresolved. Germline loops: CDR1 SGHRS, CDR2 YFSETQ. Trimming left V 0 bases short and J 7 bases short, with 13 bases between. The CDR3 contains 14 residues.